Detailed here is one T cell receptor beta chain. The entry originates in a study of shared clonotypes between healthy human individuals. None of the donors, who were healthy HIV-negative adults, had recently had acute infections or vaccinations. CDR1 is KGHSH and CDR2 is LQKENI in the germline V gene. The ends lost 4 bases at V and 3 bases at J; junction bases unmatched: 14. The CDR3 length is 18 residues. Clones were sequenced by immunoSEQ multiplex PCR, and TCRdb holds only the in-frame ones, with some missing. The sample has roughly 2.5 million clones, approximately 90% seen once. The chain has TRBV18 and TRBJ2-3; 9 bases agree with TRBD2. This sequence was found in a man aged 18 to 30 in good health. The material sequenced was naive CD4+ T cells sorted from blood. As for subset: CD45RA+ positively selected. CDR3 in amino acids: CASSLPRVLAGQTDTQYF. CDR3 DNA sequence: TGTGCCAGCTCACTGCCCAGGGTTCTAGCGGGACAGACAGATACGCAGTATTTT. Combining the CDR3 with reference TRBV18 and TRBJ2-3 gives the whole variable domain NAGVMQNPRHLVRRRGQEARLRCSPMKGHSHVYWYRQLPEEGLKFMVYLQKENIIDESGMPKERFSAEFPKEGPSILRIQQVVRGDSAAYFCASSLPRVLAGQTDTQYFGPGTRLTVL.